This is a list of T cell receptor beta chains from one sample in a study of patients and donors after allogeneic stem cell transplantation. TCRdb ran MiXCR on the RT-PCR reads and lists one entry per CDR3 protein. The sample lists about a million distinct CDR3 sequences, about 20% occurring once. Sequencing used blood, either unsorted or a sorted T cell fraction (not recorded which). The receptor source for this set is a human donor who was either an allogeneic HSCT recipient or a stem cell or donor lymphocyte infusion donor (not recorded which). It is not recorded whose cells these are; they may come from a transplant donor. Each CDR3 is given with its conserved first and last residue. D genes are given only for firm matches. The size of a clone is reported for some rows only, either as once, few or many, or as a class for expanded clones.

cdr3_aa cdr3_nt v_call d_call clone_size j_call
CASSSPDRYTGELFF TGTGCCAGCAGTTCCCCGGACAGATACACCGGGGAGCTGTTTTTT TRBV12-3/TRBV12-4 . many TRBJ2-2
CSVVAGGSNEQFF TGCAGCGTTGTAGCGGGAGGTTCCAATGAGCAGTTCTTC TRBV29-1 TRBD2 . TRBJ2-1
CASSLAAKGRGETQYF TGCGCCAGCAGCTTGGCCGCGAAGGGTAGGGGAGAGACCCAGTACTTC TRBV5-1 . few TRBJ2-5
CASSTLGGIRNTEAFF TGCGCCAGCAGCACTCTTGGGGGGATTAGGAACACTGAAGCTTTCTTT TRBV4-1 . few TRBJ1-1
CASSPGWGETQYF TGCGCCAGCAGCCCGGGATGGGGAGAGACCCAGTACTTC TRBV5-1 . few TRBJ2-5
CASSGRQGSTEAFF TGTGCCAGTAGTGGGCGACAGGGTTCCACTGAAGCTTTCTTT TRBV19 TRBD1 . TRBJ1-1
CASSPGAAPNQPQHF TGTGCCAGTAGTCCTGGGGCAGCCCCAAATCAGCCCCAGCATTTT TRBV19 . few TRBJ1-5
CASSPQGGFQYF TGTGCCAGCAGTCCCCAGGGGGGGTTCCAGTACTTC TRBV6-5 . . TRBJ2-7
CSGGQGPYNEQFF TGCAGCGGAGGACAGGGGCCTTACAATGAGCAGTTCTTC TRBV29-1 TRBD1 many TRBJ2-1
CASSFRVQDMNTEAFF TGTGCCAGCAGTTTTCGGGTCCAGGATATGAACACTGAAGCTTTCTTT TRBV27 . . TRBJ1-1
CASSFSAGGLNTGELFF TGTGCCAGCAGTTTTTCGGCGGGGGGTCTGAACACCGGGGAGCTGTTTTTT TRBV12-3/TRBV12-4 TRBD2 . TRBJ2-2